The 4 T cell receptor beta chains below come from one sample, sequenced in a study of Ad26.COV2.S vaccination and SARS-CoV-2 variants. Treatment here: roughly 19 received Ad26.COV2.S at low or high dose, single or two shots; about 5 received placebo; per-sample allocation not given. Sampling took place 63 days after the first vaccine or placebo injection. Repertoires were generated with immunoSEQ multiplex PCR, while TCRdb's copy carries only in-frame clones and drops some. The sample includes 300,000 to 400,000 clones, around four fifths seen only once; the top ten take 2% to 2.5%. Sequenced material: peripheral blood, taken in a trial of Ad26.COV2.S vaccine versus placebo. These receptors came from a person aged 18 to 59 who received the Ad26.COV2.S COVID-19 vaccine or a placebo.

This chain connects TRBV2 to TRBJ2-7; D unresolved. The CDR3 is 14 amino acids. Trimming left V 5 bases short and J 5 bases short, with 16 bases between. Germline V CDR1 and CDR2: SNHLY, FYNNEI. The CDR3 region has the DNA TGTGCCAGCAGTCTACTCGTCCTTATTAACGAGCAGTACTTC. This sequence encodes CASSLLVLINEQYF.

The chain has TRBV7-9 and TRBJ2-3, with 16 bases lining up with TRBD2. The CDR3 length is 17 residues. V dropped 5 bases and J dropped 0; count of bases not matched to a gene: 2. Germline-derived CDR1 and CDR2 are SEHNR and FQNEAQ (reference sequence). In DNA, the CDR3 is TGTGCCAGCAGCGCGGGACTAGCGGGGGGGAGCACAGATACGCAGTATTTT. Protein: CASSAGLAGGSTDTQYF.

This clone has more than one count but fewer than ten. The chain couples TRBV4-2 to TRBJ2-5, with TRBD2 matching over 7 bases. Germline V gives CDR1 LGHNA, CDR2 YNFKEQ. J gave up 1 base and V 1 base, and 6 bases lay outside the gene matches. The length of the CDR3 is 16 residues. This CDR3 is CASSQGTSGFQETQYF. As DNA, the CDR3 is TGTGCCAGCAGCCAAGGGACTAGTGGGTTCCAAGAGACCCAGTACTTC.

This sequence joins TRBV6-5 and TRBJ1-1; 10 nucleotides line up with TRBD1. V lost 8 bases and J lost 1; bases outside the gene matches: 7. The CDR3 extends over 15 amino acids. Germline-derived CDR1 and CDR2 are MNHEY and SVGAGI. The CDR3 region has the DNA TGTGCCAGCCGGGACAGGGGAGGGAAGAACACTGAAGCTTTCTTT. Its translation: CASRDRGGKNTEAFF.